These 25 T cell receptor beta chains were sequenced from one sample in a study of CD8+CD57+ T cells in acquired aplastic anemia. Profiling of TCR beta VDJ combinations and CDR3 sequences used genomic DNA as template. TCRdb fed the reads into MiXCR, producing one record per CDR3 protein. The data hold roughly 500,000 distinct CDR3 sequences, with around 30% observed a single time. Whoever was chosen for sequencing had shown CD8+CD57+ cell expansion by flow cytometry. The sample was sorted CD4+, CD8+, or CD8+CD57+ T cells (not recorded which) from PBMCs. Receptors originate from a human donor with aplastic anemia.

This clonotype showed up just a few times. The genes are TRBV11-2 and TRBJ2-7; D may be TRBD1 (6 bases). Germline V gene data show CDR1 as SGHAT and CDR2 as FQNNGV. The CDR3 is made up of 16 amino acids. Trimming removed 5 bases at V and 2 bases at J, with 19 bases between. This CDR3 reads CASSGRQATTTYEQYF. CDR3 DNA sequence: TGTGCCAGCAGCGGAAGACAGGCGACTACTACCTACGAGCAGTACTTC.

The CDR3, as DNA: TGCAGCGTTGAAGAGGGGGGGGGGGCCTCCTACAATGAGCAGTTCTTC. Protein sequence: CSVEEGGGASYNEQFF. The gene calls are TRBV29-1 and TRBJ2-1; possibly TRBD2 for D (7 bases). V gave up 0 bases and J gave up 0 bases, with 12 bases separating them. The germline V gene encodes CDR1 SQVTM and CDR2 ANQGSEA. The CDR3 covers 16 residues.

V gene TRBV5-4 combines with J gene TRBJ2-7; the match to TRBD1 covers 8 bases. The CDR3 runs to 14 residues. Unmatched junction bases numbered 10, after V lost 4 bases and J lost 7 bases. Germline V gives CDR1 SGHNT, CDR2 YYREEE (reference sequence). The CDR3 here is CASSRTGPHREQYF. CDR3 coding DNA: TGTGCCAGCAGCAGGACAGGGCCCCACCGGGAGCAGTACTTC.

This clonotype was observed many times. The CDR3 loop is CASNGVITDTQYF. For the CDR3, the DNA is TGTGCCAGCAACGGGGTTATCACAGATACGCAGTATTTT. This chain links TRBV7-8 with TRBJ2-3; D might be TRBD2 (5 bases). The CDR3 contains 13 residues. Trimming shortened V by 7 bases and J by 2 bases, and 10 bases separated the two germline ends. Germline CDR1 reads SGHVS; CDR2 reads FQNEAQ.

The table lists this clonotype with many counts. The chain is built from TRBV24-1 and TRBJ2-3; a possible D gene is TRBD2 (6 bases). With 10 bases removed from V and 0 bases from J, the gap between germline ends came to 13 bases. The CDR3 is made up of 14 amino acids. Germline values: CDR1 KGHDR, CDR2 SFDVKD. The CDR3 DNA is TGTGCCACTGCCTCGGCGGGAAGCACAGATACGCAGTATTTT. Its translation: CATASAGSTDTQYF.

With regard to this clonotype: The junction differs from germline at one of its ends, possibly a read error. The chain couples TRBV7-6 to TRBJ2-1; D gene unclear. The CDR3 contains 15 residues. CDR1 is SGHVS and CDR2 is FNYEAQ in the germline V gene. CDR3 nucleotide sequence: TGTGCCAGCAGCTTAGCGGATGGAGCTGGAAATGAGCGGTTCTTC. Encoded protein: CASSLADGAGNERFF.

CDR3 DNA: TGTGCCAGCACGCCCCGGGGGCTTGACACAGATACGCAGTATTTT. Protein: CASTPRGLDTDTQYF. The chain uses TRBV11-1 and TRBJ2-3; D is tentatively TRBD1 or TRBD2 (6 bases each). Trimming pared 7 bases from V and 2 bases from J, leaving 16 bases between. The CDR3 runs 15 residues. Germline V lookup: CDR1 SGHAT, CDR2 FQDESV (reference sequence).

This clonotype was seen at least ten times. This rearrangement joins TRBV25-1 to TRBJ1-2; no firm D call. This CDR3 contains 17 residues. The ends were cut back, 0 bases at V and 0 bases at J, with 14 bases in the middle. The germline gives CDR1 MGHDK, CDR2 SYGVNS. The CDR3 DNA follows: TGTGCCAGCAGTGAATATGTGTTCGCTAACGCTAACTATGGCTACACCTTC. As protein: CASSEYVFANANYGYTF.

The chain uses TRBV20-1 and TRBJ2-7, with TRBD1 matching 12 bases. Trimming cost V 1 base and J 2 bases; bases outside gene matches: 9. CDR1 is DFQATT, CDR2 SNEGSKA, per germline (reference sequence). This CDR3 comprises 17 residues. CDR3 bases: TGCAGTGCTAGAGGAACCGGGACAGGGGGCAAGGCCTACGAGCAGTACTTC. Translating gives CSARGTGTGGKAYEQYF.

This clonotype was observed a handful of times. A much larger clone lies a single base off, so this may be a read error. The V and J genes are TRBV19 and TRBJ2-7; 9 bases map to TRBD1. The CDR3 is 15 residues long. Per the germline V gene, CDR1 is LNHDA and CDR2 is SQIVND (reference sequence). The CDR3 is CASSDWSGTGYERYF. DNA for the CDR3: TGTGCCAGTAGTGATTGGTCCGGGACAGGGTACGAGCGGTACTTC.

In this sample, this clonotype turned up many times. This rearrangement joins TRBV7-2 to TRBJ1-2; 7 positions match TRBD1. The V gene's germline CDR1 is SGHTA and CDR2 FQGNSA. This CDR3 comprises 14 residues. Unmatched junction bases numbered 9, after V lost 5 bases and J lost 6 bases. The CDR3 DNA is TGTGCCAGCAGCGTAAATCAGGGGGAAAATGGCTACACCTTC. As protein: CASSVNQGENGYTF.

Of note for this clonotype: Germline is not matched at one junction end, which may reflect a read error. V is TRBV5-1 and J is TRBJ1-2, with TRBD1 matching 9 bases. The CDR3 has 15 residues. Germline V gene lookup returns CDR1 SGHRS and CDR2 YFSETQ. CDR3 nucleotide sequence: TGCGCCAGCAGCCCCCGGGACAGGGCGGACTATGGCTGCACCTTC. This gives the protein CASSPRDRADYGCTF.

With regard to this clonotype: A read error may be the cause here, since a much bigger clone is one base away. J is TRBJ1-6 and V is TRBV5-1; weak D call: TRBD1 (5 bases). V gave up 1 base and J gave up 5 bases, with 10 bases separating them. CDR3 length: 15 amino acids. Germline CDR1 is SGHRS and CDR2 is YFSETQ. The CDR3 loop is CASSLLTEDNSPLHF. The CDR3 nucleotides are TGCGCCAGCAGCTTGCTGACAGAGGATAATTCACCCCTCCACTTT.

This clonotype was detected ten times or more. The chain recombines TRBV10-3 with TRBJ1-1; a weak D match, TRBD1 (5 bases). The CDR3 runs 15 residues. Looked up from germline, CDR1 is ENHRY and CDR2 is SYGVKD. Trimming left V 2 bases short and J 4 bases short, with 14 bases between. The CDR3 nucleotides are TGTGCCATCAGTGAGGGGCAGGGTAGGGCCACTGAAGCTTTCTTT. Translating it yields CAISEGQGRATEAFF.

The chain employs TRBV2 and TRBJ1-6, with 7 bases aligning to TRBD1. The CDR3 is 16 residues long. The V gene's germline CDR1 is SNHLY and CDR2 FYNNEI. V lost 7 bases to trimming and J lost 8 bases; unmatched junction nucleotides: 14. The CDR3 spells CASTRDSSSGDSPLHF. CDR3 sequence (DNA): TGTGCCAGCACAAGGGACAGCAGTTCGGGGGATTCACCCCTCCACTTT.

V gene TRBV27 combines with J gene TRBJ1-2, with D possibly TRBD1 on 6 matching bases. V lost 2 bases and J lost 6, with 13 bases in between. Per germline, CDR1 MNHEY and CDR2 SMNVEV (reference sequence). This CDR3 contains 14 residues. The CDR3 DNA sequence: TGTGCCAGCAGTTTAGAGGCTTGGGGGCATGGCTACACCTTC. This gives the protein CASSLEAWGHGYTF.

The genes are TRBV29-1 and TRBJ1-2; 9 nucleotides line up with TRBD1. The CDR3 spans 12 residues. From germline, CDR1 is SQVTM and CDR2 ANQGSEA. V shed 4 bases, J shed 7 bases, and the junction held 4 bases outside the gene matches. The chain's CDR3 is CSVGTGVGGYTF. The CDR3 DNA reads TGCAGCGTTGGGACAGGGGTCGGTGGCTACACCTTC.

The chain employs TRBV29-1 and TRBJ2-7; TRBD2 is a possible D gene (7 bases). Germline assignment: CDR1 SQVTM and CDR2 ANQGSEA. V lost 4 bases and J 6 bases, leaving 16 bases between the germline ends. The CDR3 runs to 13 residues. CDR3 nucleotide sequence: TGCAGCGTTGGAGGGGGGGCGGGCTTCGAGCAGTACTTC. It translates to CSVGGGAGFEQYF.

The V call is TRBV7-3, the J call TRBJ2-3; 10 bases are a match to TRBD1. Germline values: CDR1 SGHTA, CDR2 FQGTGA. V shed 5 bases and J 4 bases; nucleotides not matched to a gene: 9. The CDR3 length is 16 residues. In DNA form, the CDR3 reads TGTGCCAGCAGCCCCGGACAGGGGGTGTCTGCAGATACGCAGTATTTT. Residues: CASSPGQGVSADTQYF.

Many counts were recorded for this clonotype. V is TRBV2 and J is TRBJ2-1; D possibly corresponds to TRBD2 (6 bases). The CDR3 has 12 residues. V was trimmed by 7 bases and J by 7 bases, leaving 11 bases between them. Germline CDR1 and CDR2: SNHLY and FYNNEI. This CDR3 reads CASKLGGNEQFF. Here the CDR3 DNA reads TGTGCCAGCAAGCTGGGGGGAAATGAGCAGTTCTTC.

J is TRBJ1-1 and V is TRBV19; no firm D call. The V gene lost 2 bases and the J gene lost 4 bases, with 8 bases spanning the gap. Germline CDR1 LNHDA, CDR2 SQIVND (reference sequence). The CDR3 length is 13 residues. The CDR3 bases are TGTGCCAGTAGTATATCGAGTGGCACTGAAGCTTTCTTT. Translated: CASSISSGTEAFF.

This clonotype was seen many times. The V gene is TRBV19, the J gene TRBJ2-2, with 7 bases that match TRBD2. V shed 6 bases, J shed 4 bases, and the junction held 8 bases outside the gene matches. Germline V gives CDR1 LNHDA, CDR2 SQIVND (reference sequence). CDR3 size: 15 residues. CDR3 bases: TGTGCCAGTAGAACTGCGGGGGTTAGCACCGGGGAGCTGTTTTTT. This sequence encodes CASRTAGVSTGELFF.

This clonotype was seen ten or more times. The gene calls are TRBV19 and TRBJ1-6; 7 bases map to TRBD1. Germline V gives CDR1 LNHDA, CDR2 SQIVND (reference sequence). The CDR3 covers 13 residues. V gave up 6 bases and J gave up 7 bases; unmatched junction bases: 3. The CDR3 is CASRDRRNSPLHF. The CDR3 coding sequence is TGTGCCAGTAGGGACAGGAGGAATTCACCCCTCCACTTT.

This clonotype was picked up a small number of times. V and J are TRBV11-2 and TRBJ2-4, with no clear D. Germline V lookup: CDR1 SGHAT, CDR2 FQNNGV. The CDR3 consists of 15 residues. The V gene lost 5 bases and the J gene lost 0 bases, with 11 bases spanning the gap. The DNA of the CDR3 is TGTGCCAGCAGCAAGACCGAAATAGCCAAAAACATTCAGTACTTC. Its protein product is CASSKTEIAKNIQYF.

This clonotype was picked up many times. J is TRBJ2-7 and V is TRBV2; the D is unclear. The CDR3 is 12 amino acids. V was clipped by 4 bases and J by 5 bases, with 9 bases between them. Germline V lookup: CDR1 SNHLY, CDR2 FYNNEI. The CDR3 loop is CASSASAHEQYF. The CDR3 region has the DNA TGTGCCAGCAGTGCCTCAGCCCACGAGCAGTACTTC.